Listed below are T cell receptor beta chains from one sample, sequenced in a study of response to subunit inactivated influenza vaccine. Each CDR3 protein gets one entry after TCRdb re-called the RT-PCR reads with MiXCR. The sample lists about 530,000 distinct CDR3 sequences, 13% occurring once. The sequencing used PBMCs from blood, collected around seven weeks after vaccination. The receptors were gathered from a man aged 45-65 years who received an inactivated influenza vaccine. The CDR3 runs from the conserved cysteine through the conserved F or W. Each record gives: V gene, J gene, D gene, clone size, CDR3 protein, CDR3 DNA. A D gene is named only where the DNA matches it firmly. Only some rows state a clone size, as once, few, many or a class for expanded clones.

TRBV7-8	TRBJ2-5	.	few	CASSPSTGSETQYF	TGTGCCAGCAGCCCGTCGACAGGCTCAGAGACCCAGTACTTC
TRBV27	TRBJ2-3	.	.	CASSLGYVTSSDTQYF	TGTGCCAGCAGTTTGGGATATGTCACGTCCTCAGATACGCAGTATTTT
TRBV20-1	TRBJ2-1	.	many	CSAGGGAGHHEQFF	TGCAGTGCTGGTGGCGGGGCGGGACACCATGAGCAGTTCTTC
TRBV20-1	TRBJ1-2	.	.	CSAPLPLARKNGYTF	TGCAGTGCTCCCCTCCCTTTGGCCAGAAAGAATGGCTACACCTTC
TRBV7-2	TRBJ1-5	.	.	CASSLGTADSNQPQHF	TGTGCCAGCAGCTTAGGCACGGCCGATAGCAATCAGCCCCAGCATTTT
TRBV20-1	TRBJ2-3	.	few	CSARPGGDVATQYF	TGCAGTGCCCGGCCAGGGGGGGACGTCGCTACGCAGTATTTT
TRBV20-1	TRBJ1-4	.	.	CSAIDGSTNEKLFF	TGCAGTGCCATCGACGGCTCAACTAATGAAAAACTGTTTTTT
TRBV9	TRBJ2-7	.	few	CASSVGGGRNYEQYF	TGTGCCAGCAGCGTAGGAGGCGGCCGTAATTACGAGCAGTACTTC
TRBV20-1	TRBJ2-1	.	many	CSARPPGVRSYNEQFF	TGCAGTGCTAGACCACCGGGGGTAAGATCCTACAATGAGCAGTTCTTC
TRBV7-3	TRBJ2-3	TRBD2	.	CASSSTLAGAGDTQYF	TGTGCCAGCAGCTCAACTCTAGCGGGAGCGGGGGATACGCAGTATTTT
TRBV5-1	TRBJ2-3	TRBD2	few	CASSPHASGSTDTQYF	TGCGCCAGCAGCCCACATGCTAGCGGAAGCACAGATACGCAGTATTTT
TRBV7-9	TRBJ2-3	.	few	CASSLDRGILSTDTQYF	TGTGCCAGCAGCTTAGACCGGGGAATCTTAAGCACAGATACGCAGTATTTT
TRBV29-1	TRBJ2-2	.	few	CSVVKAGELFF	TGCAGCGTTGTAAAGGCCGGGGAGCTGTTTTTT
TRBV11-2	TRBJ2-1	TRBD1	many	CASSLVGTGSYNEQFF	TGTGCCAGCAGCTTAGTCGGGACAGGCTCCTACAATGAGCAGTTCTTC
TRBV4-3	TRBJ1-2	.	.	CSSSQDEQGFYGYTF	TGCTCCAGCAGCCAAGATGAGCAGGGGTTCTATGGCTACACCTTC
TRBV30	TRBJ2-5	.	few	CAWRVGEVGTQYF	TGTGCCTGGAGAGTCGGGGAGGTGGGGACCCAGTACTTC
TRBV5-1	TRBJ2-5	TRBD2	few	CASSQGLAVWETQYF	TGCGCCAGCAGCCAGGGACTAGCGGTGTGGGAGACCCAGTACTTC
TRBV4-2	TRBJ2-2	TRBD1	few	CASSQERTGGRFGELFF	TGTGCCAGCAGCCAAGAACGGACAGGGGGTCGGTTCGGGGAGCTGTTTTTT
TRBV28	TRBJ2-7	.	.	CASRRGSGSSYEQYF	TGTGCCAGCAGACGCGGATCAGGCAGTTCCTACGAGCAGTACTTC
TRBV20-1	TRBJ2-1	.	.	CSARDLTGEQFF	TGCAGTGCTAGAGATCTCACGGGTGAGCAGTTCTTC
TRBV5-1	TRBJ2-2	TRBD2	many	CASSLRLAGGRDTGELFF	TGCGCCAGCAGCTTGAGACTAGCGGGGGGGCGCGACACCGGGGAGCTGTTTTTT
TRBV30	TRBJ2-3	.	few	CAWSVRAGSTDTQYF	TGTGCCTGGAGTGTACGAGCCGGGAGCACAGATACGCAGTATTTT
TRBV4-3	TRBJ2-3	.	.	CASSQDKTGWDTDTQYF	TGCGCCAGCAGCCAAGACAAGACAGGTTGGGACACAGATACGCAGTATTTT
TRBV20-1	TRBJ2-1	TRBD1	many	CSAGQGLWPFF	TGCAGTGCAGGACAGGGCCTGTGGCCGTTCTTC
TRBV29-1	TRBJ2-7	TRBD1	many	CSVAWDSYYEQYF	TGCAGCGTTGCATGGGACAGCTACTACGAGCAGTACTTC
TRBV20-1	TRBJ1-2	TRBD1	.	CSASPDRAGYGYTF	TGCAGTGCTAGCCCGGACAGGGCGGGCTATGGCTACACCTTC
TRBV27	TRBJ2-7	TRBD1	few	CASTLIGTGNYEQYF	TGTGCCAGCACCTTGATCGGGACAGGGAATTACGAGCAGTACTTC
TRBV28	TRBJ2-5	.	few	CASSPTVSQETQYF	TGTGCCAGCAGCCCGACAGTTTCCCAAGAGACCCAGTACTTC
TRBV5-1	TRBJ2-5	.	many	CASSFGQPGETQYF	TGCGCCAGCAGCTTCGGGCAACCGGGGGAGACCCAGTACTTC
TRBV5-5	TRBJ1-5	.	many	CASSLAYSNQPQHF	TGTGCCAGCAGCTTGGCTTATAGCAATCAGCCCCAGCATTTT
TRBV15	TRBJ2-7	TRBD1	.	CATSRDLGQGSYEQYF	TGTGCCACCAGCAGAGACCTAGGACAGGGCTCCTACGAGCAGTACTTC
TRBV7-2	TRBJ2-7	.	.	CASSSSGIGYEQYF	TGTGCCAGCAGCTCTTCGGGGATCGGCTACGAGCAGTACTTC
TRBV20-1	TRBJ2-3	.	few	CSARDIELVSTDTQYF	TGCAGTGCTAGAGATATTGAACTAGTCAGCACAGATACGCAGTATTTT
TRBV5-1	TRBJ2-1	TRBD2	few	CASSPAGTSGRAWIF	TGCGCCAGCAGTCCCGCGGGGACTAGCGGGAGGGCGTGGATCTTC
TRBV5-1	TRBJ2-5	.	.	CASSLSPGVLDTQYF	TGCGCCAGCAGCTTGAGTCCAGGGGTCCTTGACACCCAGTACTTC